The present T cell receptor beta chain was sequenced within a study of T cells in Graves' hyperthyroidism and ophthalmopathy. The source material, RNA transcripts, was used to amplify TCR beta CDR3 regions. HTBI primers were the set used in a first-round RT-PCR of the TCR CDR3. TCRdb reanalysed the multiplex PCR reads using MiXCR and keeps one entry per CDR3 protein. Here the sample spans some 320,000 distinct CDR3 sequences, roughly 15% being singletons. This clonotype was counted at least ten times. The CDR3 covers 14 residues. Unmatched junction bases numbered 9, after V lost 7 bases and J lost 3 bases. The germline CDR1 and CDR2 sequences are MNHNS and SASEGT.

The source of this sequence is a woman aged 40 to 55 with Graves' ophthalmopathy. Sequenced: blood. V and J are TRBV6-1 and TRBJ2-7, with 7 bases that match TRBD1. As DNA, the CDR3 is TGTGCCAGCATTCCTGACAGGGAACTCTACGAGCAGTACTTC. Its translation: CASIPDRELYEQYF.